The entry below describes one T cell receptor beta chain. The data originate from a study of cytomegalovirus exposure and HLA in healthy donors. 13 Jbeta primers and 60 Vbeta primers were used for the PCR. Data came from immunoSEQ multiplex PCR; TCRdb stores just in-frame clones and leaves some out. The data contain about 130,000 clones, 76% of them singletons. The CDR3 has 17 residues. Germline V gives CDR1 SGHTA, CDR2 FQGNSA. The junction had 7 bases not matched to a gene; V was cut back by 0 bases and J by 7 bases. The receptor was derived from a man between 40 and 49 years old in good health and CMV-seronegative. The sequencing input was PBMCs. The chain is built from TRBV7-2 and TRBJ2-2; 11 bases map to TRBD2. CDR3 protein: CASSLARGGLADGELFF. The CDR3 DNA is TGTGCCAGCAGCTTAGCGAGAGGGGGACTAGCGGACGGGGAGCTGTTTTTT.